One TCR beta chain is described in this entry. Its antigen specificity is not known. No quality values exist for individual bases; no much larger clone is one base distant. This entry is derived from a study of technical replicates of blood from several donors (dated by TCRdb to about 2017). The method behind the library was the immunoSEQ multiplex PCR assay. TCRdb provides this immuneACCESS table in a form limited to in-frame rearrangements. Some clones are lacking; in checked studies, under half of them reflect an unresolved V gene, and why the rest are absent is not known. The sample table holds roughly 70,000 clones, of which about 94% were seen once. 0.3% to 0.45% of the sample is held by the ten biggest clonotypes. Including the terminal cysteine and phenylalanine, the CDR3 comprises 16 residues. The CDR3 DNA has 48 bases and is translated from base 1. Looking up the germline V gene yields CDR1 MGHRA and CDR2 YSYEKL. At the junction V is shortened by 3 bases and J by 6 bases; bases outside the gene matches: 13.

Sequences were obtained from T cells isolated from PBMCs. The chain employs TRBV4-1 and TRBJ1-2, with 7 bases aligning to TRBD1. The source of this sequence is a human donor in good health. At the DNA level, the sequence is TGCGCCAGCAGCCACCGACAGGGCCCAGGTATAGATGGCTACACCTTC. Its protein reads: CASSHRQGPGIDGYTF.